One and the same sample provided the 18 T cell receptor beta chains below, sequenced in a study of T cells in Graves' hyperthyroidism and ophthalmopathy. From RNA transcripts, TCR beta CDR3 regions were amplified. The HTBI primer set was used in a first-round RT-PCR of the TCR CDR3. TCRdb passed the multiplex PCR reads through MiXCR, listing each CDR3 protein once. The sample contains under 400,000 distinct CDR3 sequences, approximately 13% of which appear only once. The sequenced sample consisted of blood. All receptors come from a woman aged 18-29 years with Graves' hyperthyroidism.

V and J are TRBV19 and TRBJ2-1; no clear D gene. V was pared by 5 bases and J by 8 bases, with 22 bases between. The CDR3 sequence is 16 residues long. In germline, CDR1 is LNHDA, CDR2 SQIVND (reference sequence). The CDR3 DNA reads TGTGCCAGTAGTGACCTCTTTGGGCAGGTTGTGGATGAGCAGTTCTTC. Translation gives CASSDLFGQVVDEQFF.

This clonotype was found a few times. This chain uses TRBV15 with TRBJ2-3, with 9 bases aligning to TRBD2. This CDR3 has 15 amino acids. Unmatched junction bases numbered 9, after V lost 2 bases and J lost 9 bases. Germline-derived CDR1 and CDR2 are LNHNV and YYDKDF (reference sequence). The CDR3 DNA is TGTGCCACCAGCAGAAGTCGCGGGAGGGCGGGAACGCAGTATTTT. This gives the protein CATSRSRGRAGTQYF.

As concerns this clonotype: A read error may be the cause here, since a much bigger clone is one base away. V is TRBV5-5 and J is TRBJ2-3, with unresolved D. Germline V gene data show CDR1 as SGHKS and CDR2 as YYEKEE (reference sequence). The CDR3 loop spans 12 amino acids. In DNA form, the CDR3 reads TGTGTCAGCAGCTTGGCCGAAGTTACGCAGTATTTT. This sequence encodes CVSSLAEVTQYF.

The sample holds many counts of this clonotype. The chain recombines TRBV3-1 with TRBJ2-1, with a tentative D call TRBD2 (6 bases). V shed 1 base and J shed 3 bases, with 13 bases lying between them. Germline V CDR1 and CDR2: LGHDT, YNNKEL (reference sequence). This CDR3 is 16 amino acids long. CDR3 loop: CASSQGVLAIYNEQFF. CDR3 sequence (DNA): TGTGCCAGCAGCCAAGGGGTACTAGCAATCTACAATGAGCAGTTCTTC.

This chain uses TRBV19 with TRBJ1-5; no reliable D call. CDR3 length equals 15 residues. Germline CDR1 LNHDA, CDR2 SQIVND (reference sequence). V was pared by 3 bases and J by 3 bases, with 12 bases between. The CDR3 DNA reads TGTGCCAGTAGTATCGGTAGCCTAACCAATCAGCCCCAGCATTTT. This encodes CASSIGSLTNQPQHF.

The rearrangement joins TRBV30 to TRBJ2-1, with TRBD1 identical over 7 bases. CDR3 length: 15 residues. V shed 1 base, J shed 4 bases, and the junction held 7 bases outside the gene matches. CDR1 is GTSNPN, CDR2 SVGIG, per germline (reference sequence). CDR3 amino acids: CAWSGSGGVYNEQFF. CDR3 in DNA: TGTGCCTGGAGTGGGTCAGGGGGAGTGTACAATGAGCAGTTCTTC.

In this sample, this clonotype turned up many times. The V and J genes are TRBV14 and TRBJ2-5; TRBD1 might be the D (6 bases). CDR1 SGHDN and CDR2 FVKESK come from the germline V gene. The CDR3 runs to 13 residues. V gave up 4 bases and J gave up 5 bases, with 11 bases separating them. CDR3 region: CASSPRGWETQYF. CDR3 in DNA: TGTGCCAGCAGCCCCAGGGGTTGGGAGACCCAGTACTTC.

Ten or more counts support this clonotype. This chain connects TRBV6-5 to TRBJ2-7; D possibly uses TRBD1 or TRBD2 (6 bases each). CDR3 length: 15 residues. Trimming stripped 0 bases from V and 6 bases from J, with 15 bases between. Germline V gene sequence: CDR1 MNHEY, CDR2 SVGAGI. The CDR3 DNA follows: TGTGCCAGCAGTTACTCAGGGGGGCGGGGACGCGAGCAGTACTTC. This encodes CASSYSGGRGREQYF.

This clonotype occurred many times. The chain combines TRBV6-2 or TRBV6-3 with TRBJ2-7; D remains unclear. Germline values: CDR1 MNHEY, CDR2 SVGEGT. The CDR3 has 15 amino acids. Trimming took off 7 bases at V and 0 bases at J, with 16 bases between the two ends. The CDR3 nucleotides are TGTGCCAGCACCCCAAGGGCCTCGGGCTCCTACGAGCAGTACTTC. Translation gives CASTPRASGSYEQYF.

This clonotype was detected ten times or more. The chain links TRBV20-1 to TRBJ2-7; TRBD2 aligns across 8 bases. The CDR3 sequence is 14 residues long. V lost 5 bases to trimming and J lost 3 bases; unmatched junction nucleotides: 9. Germline V CDR1 and CDR2: DFQATT, SNEGSKA (reference sequence). CDR3 sequence: CSADLGRGVYEQYF. The CDR3 nucleotides read TGCAGTGCTGATTTGGGGCGGGGGGTCTACGAGCAGTACTTC.

CDR3 residues: CASSHHHRTREDEKLFF. DNA of the CDR3: TGCGCCAGCAGCCACCATCACCGGACAAGGGAGGATGAAAAACTGTTTTTT. This chain joins TRBV4-1 and TRBJ1-4; the D gene is possibly TRBD1 (5 bases). There are 17 residues in the CDR3. Trimming removed 3 bases from V and 6 bases from J, with 20 bases in between. The germline V gene encodes CDR1 MGHRA and CDR2 YSYEKL.

This clonotype was counted at least ten times. The chain is built from TRBV20-1 and TRBJ2-3, with D perhaps TRBD2 (7 bases). Trimming pared 5 bases from V and 4 bases from J, leaving 16 bases between. This CDR3 is built from 14 residues. The V gene's germline CDR1 is DFQATT and CDR2 SNEGSKA (reference sequence). The CDR3 nucleotides read TGCAGTGCTCCCCAAGGGGGGGATGCAGATACGCAGTATTTT. It translates to CSAPQGGDADTQYF.

The sample holds many counts of this clonotype. The CDR3 loop reads CASSLGRVTEQFF. CDR3 DNA: TGTGCCAGCAGTTTGGGCAGGGTGACTGAGCAGTTCTTC. V is TRBV28 and J is TRBJ2-1; TRBD1 might be the D (5 bases). V was pared by 3 bases and J by 9 bases, with 12 bases between. Germline CDR1 is MDHEN and CDR2 is SYDVKM. CDR3 length: 13 amino acids.

Ten or more counts support this clonotype. The chain joins TRBV12-3 or TRBV12-4 to TRBJ2-3; a possible D gene is TRBD2 (6 bases). V was shortened by 4 bases and J by 4 bases, with 15 bases between the two germline ends. The CDR3 runs to 15 residues. CDR3 DNA: TGTGCCAGCAGTTCGGTCGGGGGTCCGGCAGATACGCAGTATTTT. This gives the protein CASSSVGGPADTQYF.

This clonotype was picked up many times. The V call is TRBV3-1, the J call TRBJ2-1; 13 bases are a match to TRBD2. The germline V gene has CDR1 LGHDT and CDR2 YNNKEL (reference sequence). This CDR3 spans 16 amino acids. Unmatched junction bases numbered 9, after V lost 6 bases and J lost 7 bases. The CDR3 sequence is CASRAPGLAGVNEQFF. CDR3 nucleotides: TGTGCCAGCAGAGCCCCTGGACTAGCGGGGGTTAATGAGCAGTTCTTC.

There are many counts of this clonotype. The chain recombines TRBV10-3 with TRBJ1-1; perhaps TRBD1 as D (5 bases). Germline V gene data show CDR1 as ENHRY and CDR2 as SYGVKD. Deletions cut 8 bases from V and 4 bases from J, with 17 bases between. This CDR3 spans 14 amino acids. The CDR3 spells CAIWDPLTSTEAFF. The CDR3 bases are TGTGCCATCTGGGACCCCTTGACGAGCACTGAAGCTTTCTTT.

This clonotype was picked up many times. The chain uses TRBV7-9 and TRBJ2-1; 7 bases align to TRBD2. Germline V gene sequence: CDR1 SEHNR, CDR2 FQNEAQ (reference sequence). V lost 1 base and J lost 5; bases outside the gene matches: 5. The CDR3 has 15 residues. The chain's CDR3 is CASSLGGGIHNEQFF. CDR3 sequence (DNA): TGTGCCAGCAGCTTAGGGGGGGGAATACACAATGAGCAGTTCTTC.

This clonotype was seen at least ten times. CDR3 residues: CASSLSDGQPQHF. CDR3 in DNA: TGCGCCAGCAGCTTAAGCGACGGGCAGCCCCAGCATTTT. The chain employs TRBV5-1 and TRBJ1-5; D is undetermined. From germline, CDR1 is SGHRS and CDR2 YFSETQ. Trimming stripped 2 bases from V and 7 bases from J, with 10 bases between. The CDR3 is made up of 13 amino acids.